Reported below is one T cell receptor beta chain. The antigen is undetermined. Assay used: immunoSEQ multiplex PCR; TCRdb lists only in-frame clones, some missing. The sample lists 80,000 to 90,000 clones; about 86% were seen once. The source of the sample is a study of identifying expanded T cells in peripheral blood. Study findings and constraints: Variance in clone template counts between approximately 2-week samples significantly increased with total template count across all healthy donors.

The CDR3 is 13 residues long. CDR1 and CDR2 from the germline V gene are SEHNR and FQNEAQ (reference sequence). Trimming left V 7 bases short and J 1 base short, with 10 bases between. This sequence joins TRBV7-9 and TRBJ1-1; possibly TRBD1 for D (5 bases). This clonotype originated in a person between 18 and 70 years old in good health. The specimen sequenced was blood. CDR3 loop: CASNLGGNTEAFF. CDR3 DNA: TGTGCCAGCAACCTCGGGGGGAACACTGAAGCTTTCTTT.